The rows below give T cell receptor beta chains drawn from one sample of a study of T cells in Graves' hyperthyroidism and ophthalmopathy. From the multiplex PCR reads, TCRdb called clonotypes with MiXCR, one entry per CDR3 protein. Here the sample spans over 450,000 distinct CDR3 sequences, roughly a sixth being singletons. Sequenced sample: blood. The receptor set was obtained from a woman younger than 35 with Graves' ophthalmopathy. CDR3s include the opening cysteine and the closing phenylalanine or tryptophan. Each record gives: D gene, clone size, V gene, J gene, CDR3 DNA, CDR3 protein. A D gene is named only where the DNA matches it firmly. Rows give clone size only sometimes, using once, few, many, or a class for an expanded clone.

.	few	TRBV10-3	TRBJ1-2	TGTGCCATCAGTGAGTCAGACGGGAACTATGGCTACACCTTC	CAISESDGNYGYTF
.	many	TRBV28	TRBJ1-1	TGTGCCAGCGCCCAACGGACAGAGAACACTGAAGCTTTCTTT	CASAQRTENTEAFF
TRBD1	many	TRBV27	TRBJ1-1	TGTGCCAGCAAGGGACAGGCAAACCGGAACACTGAAGCTTTCTTT	CASKGQANRNTEAFF
.	.	TRBV4-3	TRBJ2-7	TGCGCCAGCAGCCAAGAGGCTAGCGCCTCCTACGAGCAGTACTTC	CASSQEASASYEQYF
.	many	TRBV6-1	TRBJ2-6	TGTGCCAGCAGTCGCGCCGGAAACTCTGGGGCCAACGTCCTGACTTTC	CASSRAGNSGANVLTF
TRBD1	.	TRBV30	TRBJ2-5	TGTGCCTGGGGGACAGTCGAAGAGACCCAGTACTTC	CAWGTVEETQYF
.	.	TRBV4-1	TRBJ2-3	TGCGCCAGCAGCCAAGACGGAGGCAGGGGGGGCACAGATACGCAGTATTTT	CASSQDGGRGGTDTQYF
.	few	TRBV27	TRBJ2-7	TGTGCCAGCAGTTTAGACGCCGGGAACTACGAGCAGTACTTC	CASSLDAGNYEQYF
.	many	TRBV30	TRBJ1-1	TGTGCCTGGAGGCGAGGAGGGACTGAAGCTTTCTTT	CAWRRGGTEAFF
.	many	TRBV2	TRBJ2-2	TGTGCCAGCAGTGGGCAGGGTTCGAACACCGGGGAGCTGTTTTTT	CASSGQGSNTGELFF
TRBD2	.	TRBV7-3	TRBJ2-1	TGTGCCAGCAGCCCCCTCGGGGGTGGACTAGCGGGGGAGTTTTACAATGAGCAGTTCTTC	CASSPLGGGLAGEFYNEQFF
.	.	TRBV5-1	TRBJ1-3	TGCGCCAGCAGCCCCGGGAGGGGGTACACCATATATTTT	CASSPGRGYTIYF
.	few	TRBV3-1	TRBJ2-6	TGTGCCAGCAGCCAAGTTTTGTCTAGCTCTGGGGCCAACGTCCTGACTTTC	CASSQVLSSSGANVLTF
.	few	TRBV4-1	TRBJ2-1	TGCGCCAGCAGCCAAGATGGTCGGAGCAGTTCCCAGTTCTTC	CASSQDGRSSSQFF
.	many	TRBV5-1	TRBJ2-1	TGCGCCAGCAGCTTGGTAGGGGGGCGGTACAATGAGCAGTTCTTC	CASSLVGGRYNEQFF
TRBD1	.	TRBV29-1	TRBJ2-1	TGCAGCGTCCGGGACAGGGACTACAATGAGCAGTTCTTC	CSVRDRDYNEQFF
.	many	TRBV20-1	TRBJ2-1	TGCAGTGCTAGATCGGGGATAAGCTCCTACAATGAGCAGTTCTTC	CSARSGISSYNEQFF
TRBD2	.	TRBV7-3	TRBJ2-5	TGTGCCAGCAGCCCCCTCGGGGGTGGACTAGCGGGGAAGGACTTC	CASSPLGGGLAGKDF
.	few	TRBV20-1	TRBJ2-2	TGCAGTGCTAGAGACCCCGCGGGGATGAACACCGGGGAGCTGTTTTTT	CSARDPAGMNTGELFF
TRBD2	.	TRBV7-2	TRBJ2-1	TGTGCCAGCAGCACCTTAGCGGGATCAATGAATGAGCAGTTCTTC	CASSTLAGSMNEQFF
TRBD2	.	TRBV19	TRBJ2-1	TGTGCCAGTAGTCCCGGACTAGCGGGAGTGCGTAATGAGCAGTTCTTC	CASSPGLAGVRNEQFF
.	few	TRBV9	TRBJ2-2	TGTGCCAGCAGCGTAGTAAACCGGACAGACCCCACCGGGGAGCTGTTTTTT	CASSVVNRTDPTGELFF
.	many	TRBV7-2	TRBJ2-7	TGTGCCAGCAGCTTAGAGCCAGGGAGATCCTACGAGCAGTACTTC	CASSLEPGRSYEQYF
.	few	TRBV3-1	TRBJ1-5	TGTGCCAGCAGCCTCACACGTAATCAGCCCCAGCATTTT	CASSLTRNQPQHF
.	many	TRBV2	TRBJ1-5	TGTGCCAGCAGTGGAGTAAATTACAATCAGCCCCAGCATTTT	CASSGVNYNQPQHF
TRBD1	.	TRBV5-6	TRBJ1-2	TGTGCCAGCAGCTTGGGGGACAGCCACTATGGCTACACCTTC	CASSLGDSHYGYTF